A selection of T cell receptor beta chains follows, all from one sample in a study of T cells after yellow fever vaccination. TCRdb recomputed calls from the 5' RACE reads with MiXCR, one row per CDR3 protein. The sample lists 450,000 to 650,000 distinct CDR3 sequences, 21% occurring once. Source: PBMCs, taken approximately 20 days after the first yellow fever vaccination. These receptors were collected from a man aged 18 to 35 who received the YFV17D yellow fever vaccine. Each CDR3 is given with its conserved first and last residue. Each record gives: clone size, V gene, D gene, J gene, CDR3 protein, CDR3 DNA. A D gene is named only where the DNA matches it firmly. A clone size is listed for some rows: how often the clone was seen (once, few, many), or a class if it is expanded.

.	TRBV27	.	TRBJ1-2	CASSFSHGSGYTF	TGTGCCAGCAGTTTCAGTCACGGGAGCGGCTACACCTTC
.	TRBV28	TRBD2	TRBJ2-6	CPPPGLAGGFSGANVLTF	TGTCCACCCCCGGGACTAGCGGGGGGTTTCTCTGGGGCCAACGTCCTGACTTTC
.	TRBV7-2	.	TRBJ2-6	CASSLDGSSGANVLTF	TGTGCCAGCAGCTTAGACGGCAGTTCTGGGGCCAACGTCCTGACTTTC
few	TRBV6-1	.	TRBJ2-1	CASSVQSSYNEQFF	TGTGCCAGCAGCGTCCAGAGCTCCTACAATGAGCAGTTCTTC
few	TRBV3-1	TRBD1	TRBJ1-1	CASSQGDRDTEAFF	TGTGCCAGCAGCCAAGGGGACAGAGACACTGAAGCTTTCTTT
.	TRBV7-2	TRBD2	TRBJ2-2	CASKTGGGDTGELFF	TGTGCCAGCAAAACCGGGGGGGGTGACACCGGGGAGCTGTTTTTT
.	TRBV2	.	TRBJ1-2	CASSEYSGTRILTTGNYGYTF	TGTGCCAGCAGTGAATATTCCGGGACACGAATACTTACGACAGGAAACTATGGCTACACCTTC
few	TRBV3-1	.	TRBJ1-2	CASSSAVGTGYTF	TGTGCCAGCAGCAGCGCCGTTGGGACTGGCTACACCTTC
many	TRBV7-7	.	TRBJ2-5	CASSPYLPGGPVGETQYF	TGTGCTAGCAGCCCCTACCTTCCCGGGGGGCCCGTGGGAGAGACCCAGTACTTC
once	TRBV20-1	.	TRBJ2-2	CSARVEGNTGELFF	TGCAGTGCTAGAGTGGAGGGGAACACCGGGGAGCTGTTTTTT
few	TRBV18	.	TRBJ1-1	CASSPRRDGEAFF	TGTGCCAGCTCACCAAGAAGGGATGGTGAAGCTTTCTTT
.	TRBV7-8	.	TRBJ1-5	CASSPESGLSNQPQHF	TGTGCCAGCAGCCCGGAATCAGGGTTGAGCAATCAGCCCCAGCATTTT
.	TRBV29-1	.	TRBJ1-1	CSARTGYTEAFF	TGCAGCGCTCGGACGGGGTACACTGAAGCTTTCTTT
few	TRBV6-4	TRBD2	TRBJ2-3	CASRDTGGSDTQYF	TGTGCCAGCAGAGATACGGGGGGATCAGATACGCAGTATTTT
.	TRBV7-2	.	TRBJ2-7	CASSLDGKRYEQYF	TGTGCCAGCAGCTTAGACGGGAAGCGATACGAGCAGTACTTC
.	TRBV5-1	.	TRBJ2-1	CASRRQAPYNEQFF	TGCGCCAGCAGGCGGCAGGCTCCCTACAATGAGCAGTTCTTC
.	TRBV20-1	TRBD1	TRBJ2-7	CSASGQGAIYEQYF	TGCAGTGCTAGTGGACAGGGGGCAATCTACGAGCAGTACTTC
.	TRBV29-1	TRBD2	TRBJ2-7	CSVSSSGGYEQYF	TGCAGCGTTAGTTCTAGCGGAGGCTACGAGCAGTACTTC
.	TRBV6-2/TRBV6-3	.	TRBJ2-1	CASSYNQLHDEQFF	TGTGCCAGCAGTTATAATCAACTCCATGATGAGCAGTTCTTC
few	TRBV11-1	TRBD1	TRBJ1-2	CASSLAPLRDRGPYGYTF	TGTGCCAGCAGCTTAGCCCCTCTTAGGGACAGAGGACCTTATGGCTACACCTTC
few	TRBV6-2/TRBV6-3	.	TRBJ2-3	CASSPRRVYTDTQYF	TGTGCCAGCAGTCCTAGGAGGGTATACACAGATACGCAGTATTTT
few	TRBV11-2	TRBD1	TRBJ2-6	CASSLIQGTRGANVLTF	TGTGCCAGCAGCTTGATACAGGGGACGCGCGGGGCCAACGTCCTGACTTTC
few	TRBV11-2	.	TRBJ2-1	CASSLGLEHEQFF	TGTGCCAGCAGCTTAGGCCTAGAACATGAGCAGTTCTTC
.	TRBV9	.	TRBJ1-2	CASSVDPGSNYGYTF	TGTGCCAGCAGCGTAGACCCCGGCTCTAACTATGGCTACACCTTC
few	TRBV5-4	.	TRBJ1-1	CASSPGGREGNTEAFF	TGTGCCAGCAGCCCTGGAGGCAGGGAGGGGAACACTGAAGCTTTCTTT
.	TRBV5-1	.	TRBJ2-1	CASSLEPTYNEQFF	TGCGCCAGCAGCTTGGAACCCACATACAATGAGCAGTTCTTC
many	TRBV10-3	.	TRBJ2-1	CAISETDSYNEQFF	TGTGCCATCAGTGAGACAGATTCCTACAATGAGCAGTTCTTC
.	TRBV6-2/TRBV6-3	.	TRBJ1-6	CASSYLQSNSPLHF	TGTGCCAGCAGTTACTTACAGTCCAATTCACCCCTCCACTTT
few	TRBV12-3/TRBV12-4	TRBD1	TRBJ1-2	CASSPGQATNYGYTF	TGTGCCAGCAGCCCCGGACAGGCTACAAACTATGGCTACACCTTC
.	TRBV7-2	TRBD1	TRBJ2-2	CASSFVGQGGTGELFF	TGTGCCAGCAGCTTCGTGGGACAGGGGGGAACCGGGGAGCTGTTTTTT